The rows below give T cell receptor beta chains drawn from one sample of a study of blood T cell repertoires in COVID-19. Some clones are missing from TCRdb's copy, which holds only in-frame ones; the method was immunoSEQ multiplex PCR. The sample yields about 200,000 clones, approximately 87% seen once. Sample: peripheral blood. The receptors originated from a woman aged 70-85 years with acute or convalescent COVID-19. Each CDR3 is given with its conserved first and last residue. The D gene is left open where the match is weak. Clone size is not always given. Where it is, it says once, few, many or a class for expanded clones.

D gene	CDR3 length	V gene	clone size	J gene	CDR3 protein	CDR3 DNA
NA	13	TRBV29-1	NA	TRBJ1-2	CSVGVMRTNGYTF	TGCAGCGTTGGGGTTATGAGGACAAATGGCTACACCTTC
NA	16	TRBV19	NA	TRBJ2-1	CASSPPGLGSYNEQFF	TGTGCCAGTAGCCCCCCAGGGCTAGGCTCCTACAATGAGCAGTTCTTC
NA	12	TRBV12-5	few	TRBJ1-4	CASGAGNEKLFF	TGTGCTAGTGGGGCAGGTAATGAAAAACTGTTTTTT
NA	13	TRBV6-4	NA	TRBJ2-1	CASSEGLLNEQFF	TGTGCCAGCAGTGAAGGCCTACTAAATGAGCAGTTCTTC
TRBD2	15	TRBV5-4	NA	TRBJ2-1	CASSLMPSGGNEQFF	TGTGCCAGCAGCTTGATGCCTAGCGGGGGTAATGAGCAGTTCTTC
NA	14	TRBV9	NA	TRBJ2-2	CASTLAVNTGELFF	TGTGCCAGCACCTTGGCGGTGAACACCGGGGAGCTGTTTTTT
TRBD2	15	TRBV9	NA	TRBJ2-7	CASSDSGRAWDEQYF	TGTGCCAGCAGCGATAGCGGGAGGGCCTGGGACGAGCAGTACTTC
NA	16	TRBV27	NA	TRBJ1-5	CASSASQGHSNQPQHF	TGTGCCAGCAGTGCGTCACAGGGACATAGCAATCAGCCCCAGCATTTT
TRBD1	15	TRBV7-2	NA	TRBJ2-2	CASRGQSIGPGELFF	TGTGCCAGCAGGGGACAGTCGATTGGTCCCGGGGAGCTGTTTTTT
NA	17	TRBV19	NA	TRBJ2-1	CASSPYRAIAPYNEQFF	TGTGCCAGTAGTCCCTATCGTGCTATCGCGCCCTACAATGAGCAGTTCTTC
TRBD1	15	TRBV24-1	NA	TRBJ2-2	CATSARQGSAGELFF	TGTGCCACCAGTGCCCGACAGGGGAGTGCCGGGGAGCTGTTTTTT
TRBD1	14	TRBV28	NA	TRBJ1-2	CASSGTGELYGYTF	TGTGCCAGCAGTGGGACAGGGGAACTCTATGGCTACACCTTC
NA	15	TRBV27	once	TRBJ2-6	CASSSQDSGANVLTF	TGTGCCAGCAGTTCACAGGACTCTGGGGCCAACGTCCTGACTTTC
NA	12	TRBV29-1	NA	TRBJ1-2	CSVEDAGTGYTF	TGCAGCGTTGAAGACGCCGGGACAGGCTACACCTTC
NA	12	TRBV6-1	NA	TRBJ1-3	CASSVSGNTIYF	TGTGCCAGCAGCGTATCTGGAAACACCATATATTTT
TRBD1	16	TRBV27	NA	TRBJ1-1	CASSSTAGQLNTEAFF	TGTGCCAGCAGTTCCACCGCGGGACAGCTGAACACTGAAGCTTTCTTT
NA	13	TRBV18	few	TRBJ1-2	CASSDSRDLGYTF	TGTGCCAGCTCGGACAGTCGCGATTTGGGCTACACCTTC
TRBD1	15	TRBV28	NA	TRBJ1-2	CASSSKFRGRGGYTF	TGTGCCAGCAGTTCTAAATTCAGGGGGCGCGGTGGCTACACCTTC
NA	13	TRBV6-6	NA	TRBJ2-1	CASGRSSYNEQFF	TGTGCCAGCGGTAGGAGCTCCTACAATGAGCAGTTCTTC
NA	12	TRBV10-3	few	TRBJ2-7	CAISDSTYEQYF	TGTGCCATCAGTGACAGTACCTACGAGCAGTACTTC
NA	15	TRBV29-1	NA	TRBJ1-1	CSVEEKRSRDTEAFF	TGCAGCGTTGAAGAAAAGAGAAGCAGGGACACTGAAGCTTTCTTT
NA	14	TRBV19	NA	TRBJ1-2	CASSGQNLLYGYTF	TGTGCCAGTAGTGGGCAGAATCTTCTCTATGGCTACACCTTC
TRBD1	16	TRBV10-3	NA	TRBJ1-6	CAIRNYGQGESSPLHF	TGTGCCATCAGAAACTATGGACAGGGAGAAAGTTCACCCCTCCACTTT
NA	13	TRBV24-1	NA	TRBJ1-6	CATRREYNSPLHF	TGTGCCACCAGGCGGGAGTATAATTCACCCCTCCACTTT
NA	15	TRBV11-3	NA	TRBJ2-7	CASSLDLSGTYEQYF	TGTGCCAGCAGCTTAGATCTATCAGGGACCTACGAGCAGTACTTC
TRBD2	17	TRBV7-3	once	TRBJ2-5	CASSLNGGREGQETQYF	TGTGCCAGCAGCTTAAATGGCGGGAGGGAGGGTCAAGAGACCCAGTACTTC
NA	13	TRBV6-6	NA	TRBJ2-7	CASRNRVGYEQYF	TGTGCCAGCAGGAACAGGGTGGGCTACGAGCAGTACTTC
NA	11	TRBV11-2	NA	TRBJ1-1	CASSALSVAFF	TGTGCCAGCAGCGCTTTATCGGTGGCTTTCTTT
NA	16	TRBV18	NA	TRBJ1-6	CASSVSQVAYNSPLHF	TGTGCCAGCTCAGTCAGTCAGGTCGCATATAATTCACCCCTCCACTTT
TRBD2	16	TRBV9	NA	TRBJ2-3	CASSVGTSGGTDTQYF	TGTGCCAGCAGCGTTGGGACTAGCGGAGGCACAGATACGCAGTATTTT
NA	14	TRBV7-2	NA	TRBJ1-6	CASSLLQGPSPLHF	TGTGCCAGCAGCTTATTACAGGGCCCTTCACCCCTCCACTTT
TRBD1	14	TRBV24-1	NA	TRBJ2-5	CATSDPGQGETQYF	TGTGCCACCAGTGATCCGGGACAGGGAGAGACCCAGTACTTC
NA	14	TRBV11-2	NA	TRBJ1-5	CASSRRDGDQPQHF	TGTGCCAGCAGCCGGAGGGACGGTGATCAGCCCCAGCATTTT